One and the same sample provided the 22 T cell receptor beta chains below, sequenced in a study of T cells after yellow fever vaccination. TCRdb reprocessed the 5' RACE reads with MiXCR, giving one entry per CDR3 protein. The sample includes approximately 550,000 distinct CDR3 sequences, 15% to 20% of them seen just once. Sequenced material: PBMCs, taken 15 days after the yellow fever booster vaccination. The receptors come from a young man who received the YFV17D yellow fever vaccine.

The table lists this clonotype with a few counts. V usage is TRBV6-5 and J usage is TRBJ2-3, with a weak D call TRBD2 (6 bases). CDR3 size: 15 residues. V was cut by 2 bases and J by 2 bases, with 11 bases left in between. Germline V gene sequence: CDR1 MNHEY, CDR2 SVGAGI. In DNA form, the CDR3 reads TGTGCCAGCAGTTACCTAGCGAGAGACACAGATACGCAGTATTTT. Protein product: CASSYLARDTDTQYF.

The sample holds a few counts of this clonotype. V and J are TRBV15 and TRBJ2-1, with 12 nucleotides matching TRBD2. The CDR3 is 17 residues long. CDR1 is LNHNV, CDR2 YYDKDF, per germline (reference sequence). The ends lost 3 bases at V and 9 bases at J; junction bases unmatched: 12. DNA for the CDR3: TGTGCCACCAGCAGCGACATTTCTAGCGGGAGGGCTATTGAGCAGTTCTTC. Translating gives CATSSDISSGRAIEQFF. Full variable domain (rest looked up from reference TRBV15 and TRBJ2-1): DAMVIQNPRYQVTQFGKPVTLSCSQTLNHNVMYWYQQKSSQAPKLLFHYYDKDFNNEADTPDNFQSRRPNTSFCFLDIRSPGLGDTAMYLCATSSDISSGRAIEQFFGPGTRLTVL.

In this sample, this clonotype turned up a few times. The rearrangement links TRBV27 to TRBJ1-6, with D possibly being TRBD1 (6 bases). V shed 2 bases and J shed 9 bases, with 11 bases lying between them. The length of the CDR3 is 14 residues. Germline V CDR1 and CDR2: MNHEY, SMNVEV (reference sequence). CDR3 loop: CASSLGQGSSPLHF. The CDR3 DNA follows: TGTGCCAGCAGTTTAGGTCAGGGGTCTTCACCCCTCCACTTT.

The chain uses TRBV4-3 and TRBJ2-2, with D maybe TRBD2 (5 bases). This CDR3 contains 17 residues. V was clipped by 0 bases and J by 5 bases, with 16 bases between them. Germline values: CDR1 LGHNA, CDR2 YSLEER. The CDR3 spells CASSQEGSGARTGELFF. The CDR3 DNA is TGCGCCAGCAGCCAAGAGGGGAGCGGTGCAAGGACCGGGGAGCTGTTTTTT.

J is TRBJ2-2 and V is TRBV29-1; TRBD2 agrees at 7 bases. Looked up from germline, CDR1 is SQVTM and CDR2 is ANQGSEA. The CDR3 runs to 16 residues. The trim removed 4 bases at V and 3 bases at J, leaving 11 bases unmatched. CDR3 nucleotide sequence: TGCAGCGTTGTGAGGGGTCAGGCGGGGGACACCGGGGAGCTGTTTTTT. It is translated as CSVVRGQAGDTGELFF.

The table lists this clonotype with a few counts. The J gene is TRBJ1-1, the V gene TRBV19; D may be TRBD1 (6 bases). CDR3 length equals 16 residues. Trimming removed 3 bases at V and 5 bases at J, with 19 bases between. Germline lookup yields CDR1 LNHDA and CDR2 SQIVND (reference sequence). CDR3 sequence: CASSIPASGARTEAFF. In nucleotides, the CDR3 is TGTGCCAGTAGTATCCCGGCCTCAGGGGCGAGAACTGAAGCTTTCTTT.

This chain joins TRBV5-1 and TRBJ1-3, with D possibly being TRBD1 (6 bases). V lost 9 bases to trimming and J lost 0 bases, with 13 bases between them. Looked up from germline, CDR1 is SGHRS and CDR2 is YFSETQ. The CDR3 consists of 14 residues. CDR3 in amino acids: CATRRGDSGNTIYF. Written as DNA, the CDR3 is TGCGCCACCCGAAGGGGGGACTCTGGAAACACCATATATTTT.

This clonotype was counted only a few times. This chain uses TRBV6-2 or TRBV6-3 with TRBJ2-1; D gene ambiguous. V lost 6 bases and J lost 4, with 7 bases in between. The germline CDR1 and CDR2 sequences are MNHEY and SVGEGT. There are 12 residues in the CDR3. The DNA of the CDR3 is TGTGCCAGCAGGGACCCATACAATGAGCAGTTCTTC. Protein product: CASRDPYNEQFF.

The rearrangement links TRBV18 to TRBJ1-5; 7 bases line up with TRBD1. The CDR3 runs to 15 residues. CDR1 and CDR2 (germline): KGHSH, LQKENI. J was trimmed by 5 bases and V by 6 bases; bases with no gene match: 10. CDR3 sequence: CASSYFGTADQPQHF. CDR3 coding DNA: TGTGCCAGCTCTTACTTTGGGACAGCCGATCAGCCCCAGCATTTT.

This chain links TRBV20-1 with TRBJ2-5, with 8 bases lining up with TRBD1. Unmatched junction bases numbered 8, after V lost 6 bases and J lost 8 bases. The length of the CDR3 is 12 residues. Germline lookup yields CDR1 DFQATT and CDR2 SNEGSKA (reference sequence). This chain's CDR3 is CSAPGQDTTQYF. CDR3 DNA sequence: TGCAGTGCCCCGGGACAGGACACCACCCAGTACTTC.

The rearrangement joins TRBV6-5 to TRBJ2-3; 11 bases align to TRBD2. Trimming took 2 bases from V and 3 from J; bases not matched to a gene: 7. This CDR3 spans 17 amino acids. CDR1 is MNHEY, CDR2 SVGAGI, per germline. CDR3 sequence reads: CASSYTTSGSGTDTQYF. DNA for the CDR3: TGTGCCAGCAGTTACACAACTAGCGGGAGCGGGACAGATACGCAGTATTTT.

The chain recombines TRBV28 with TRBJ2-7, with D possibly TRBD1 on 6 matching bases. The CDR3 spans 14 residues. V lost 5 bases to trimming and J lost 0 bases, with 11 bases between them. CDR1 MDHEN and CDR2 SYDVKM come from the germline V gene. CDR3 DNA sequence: TGTGCCAGCAGTGACAGGACGGCCTCCTACGAGCAGTACTTC. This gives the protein CASSDRTASYEQYF.

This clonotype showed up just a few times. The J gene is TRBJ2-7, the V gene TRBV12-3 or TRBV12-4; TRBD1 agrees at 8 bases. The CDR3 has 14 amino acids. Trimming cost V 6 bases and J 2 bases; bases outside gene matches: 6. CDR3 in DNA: TGTGCCAGCAGCCTCCTGACAGGGGCCTACGAGCAGTACTTC. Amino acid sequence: CASSLLTGAYEQYF.

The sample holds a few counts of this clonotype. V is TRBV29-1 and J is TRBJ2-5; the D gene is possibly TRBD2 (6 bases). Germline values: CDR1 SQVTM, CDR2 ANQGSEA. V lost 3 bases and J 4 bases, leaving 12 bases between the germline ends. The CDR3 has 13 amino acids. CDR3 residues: CSVDRLTRETQYF. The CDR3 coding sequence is TGCAGCGTTGATAGATTGACTAGAGAGACCCAGTACTTC.

The CDR3 bases are TGCAGTGCAAACCGGGACAGAAGCACAGATACGCAGTATTTT. Translation gives CSANRDRSTDTQYF. The chain joins TRBV20-1 to TRBJ2-3, with 7 bases fitting TRBD1. This CDR3 is 14 amino acids long. V lost 6 bases, J lost 0 bases, and 6 bases stayed unmatched. Per germline, CDR1 DFQATT and CDR2 SNEGSKA (reference sequence).

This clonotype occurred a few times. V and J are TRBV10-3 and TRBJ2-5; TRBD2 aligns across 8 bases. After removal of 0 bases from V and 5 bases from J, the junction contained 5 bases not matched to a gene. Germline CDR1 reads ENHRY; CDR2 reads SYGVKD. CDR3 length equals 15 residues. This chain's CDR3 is CAISESREGPETQYF. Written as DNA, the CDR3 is TGTGCCATCAGTGAGTCCCGGGAGGGACCCGAGACCCAGTACTTC.

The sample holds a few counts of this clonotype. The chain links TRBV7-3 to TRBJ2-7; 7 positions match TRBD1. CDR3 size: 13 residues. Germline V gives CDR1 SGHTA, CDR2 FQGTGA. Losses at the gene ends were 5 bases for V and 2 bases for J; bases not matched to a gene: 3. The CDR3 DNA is TGTGCCAGCAGCAAACAGGGGACCTACGAGCAGTACTTC. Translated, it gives CASSKQGTYEQYF. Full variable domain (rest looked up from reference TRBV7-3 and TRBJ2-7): GAGVSQTPSNKVTEKGKYVELRCDPISGHTALYWYRQSLGQGPEFLIYFQGTGAADDSGLPNDRFFAVRPEGSVSTLKIQRTERGDSAVYLCASSKQGTYEQYFGPGTRLTVT.

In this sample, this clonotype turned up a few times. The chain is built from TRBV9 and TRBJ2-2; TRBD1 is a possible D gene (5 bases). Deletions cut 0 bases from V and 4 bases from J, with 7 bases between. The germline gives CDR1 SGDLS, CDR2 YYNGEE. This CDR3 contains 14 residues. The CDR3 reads CASSVGQGTGELFF. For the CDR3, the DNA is TGTGCCAGCAGCGTAGGGCAGGGCACCGGGGAGCTGTTTTTT.

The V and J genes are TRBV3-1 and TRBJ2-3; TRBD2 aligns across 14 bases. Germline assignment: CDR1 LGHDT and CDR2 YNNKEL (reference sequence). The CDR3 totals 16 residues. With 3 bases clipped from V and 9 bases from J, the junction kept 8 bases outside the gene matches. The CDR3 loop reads CASSQETSGRALTQYF. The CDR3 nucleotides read TGTGCCAGCAGCCAGGAGACTAGCGGGAGGGCCTTGACGCAGTATTTT.

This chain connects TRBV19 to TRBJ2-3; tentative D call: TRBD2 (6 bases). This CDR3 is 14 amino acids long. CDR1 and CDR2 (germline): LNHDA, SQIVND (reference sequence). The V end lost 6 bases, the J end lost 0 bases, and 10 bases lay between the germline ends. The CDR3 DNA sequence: TGTGCCAGTAGGACGGGAGAGAGCACAGATACGCAGTATTTT. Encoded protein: CASRTGESTDTQYF.

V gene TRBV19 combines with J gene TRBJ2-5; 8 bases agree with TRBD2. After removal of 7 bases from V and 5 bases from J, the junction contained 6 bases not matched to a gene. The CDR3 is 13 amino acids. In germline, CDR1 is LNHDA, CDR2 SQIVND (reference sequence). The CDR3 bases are TGTGCCAGTATGGCGGGAGGTTTGGAGACCCAGTACTTC. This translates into CASMAGGLETQYF.

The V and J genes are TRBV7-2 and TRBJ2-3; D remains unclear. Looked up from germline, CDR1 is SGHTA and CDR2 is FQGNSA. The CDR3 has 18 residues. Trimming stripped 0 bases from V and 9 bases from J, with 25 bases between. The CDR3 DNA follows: TGTGCCAGCAGCTTAGCCCTCCTGAGCGCCCTACCAACCTGGACGCAGTATTTT. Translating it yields CASSLALLSALPTWTQYF. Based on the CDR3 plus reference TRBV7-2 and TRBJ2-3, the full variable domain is GAGVSQSPSNKVTEKGKDVELRCDPISGHTALYWYRQSLGQGLEFLIYFQGNSAPDKSGLPSDRFSAERTGGSVSTLTIQRTQQEDSAVYLCASSLALLSALPTWTQYFGPGTRLTVL.